The entry below describes one TCR beta chain. Method: immunoSEQ multiplex PCR; TCRdb's copy keeps in-frame clones and lacks some. The sample yields 20,000 to 25,000 clones, roughly 93% seen once. The sample originates from a study of a mutant IDH1 vaccine in newly diagnosed glioma. Time point described: baseline, week 1 (first vaccination visit). As for treatment: pre-vaccination baseline after standard-of-care therapy. Per the germline V gene, CDR1 is GTSNPN and CDR2 is SVGIG (reference sequence). Trimming stripped 7 bases from V and 1 base from J, with 8 bases between. This CDR3 is built from 11 residues.

The source material was PBMCs, sampled from a glioma patient treated with radiotherapy, temozolomide or both. V usage is TRBV30 and J usage is TRBJ2-7; weak D call: TRBD2 (5 bases). The clonotype was recovered from a man between 40 and 49 years old with glioma. In DNA form, the CDR3 reads TGTGCCTTCGGGGAGTCCTACGAGCAGTACTTC. Translating gives CAFGESYEQYF. The full variable domain, in which reference TRBV30 and TRBJ2-7 provide the parts outside the CDR3, is SQTIHQWPATLVQPVGSPLSLECTVEGTSNPNLYWYRQAAGRGLQLLFYSVGIGQISSEVPQNLSASRPQDRQFILSSKKLLLSDSGFYLCAFGESYEQYFGPGTRLTVT.